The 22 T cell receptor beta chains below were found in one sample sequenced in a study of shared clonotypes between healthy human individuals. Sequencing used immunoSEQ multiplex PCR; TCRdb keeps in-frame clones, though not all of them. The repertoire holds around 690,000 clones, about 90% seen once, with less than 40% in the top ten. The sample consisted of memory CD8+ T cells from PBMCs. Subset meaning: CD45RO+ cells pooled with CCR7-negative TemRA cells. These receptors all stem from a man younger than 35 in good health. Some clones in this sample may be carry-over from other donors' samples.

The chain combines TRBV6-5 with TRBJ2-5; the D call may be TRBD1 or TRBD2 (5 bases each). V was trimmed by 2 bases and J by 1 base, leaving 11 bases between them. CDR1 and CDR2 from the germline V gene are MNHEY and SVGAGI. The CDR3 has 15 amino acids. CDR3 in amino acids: CASSYTRGSQETQYF. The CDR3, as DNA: TGTGCCAGCAGTTACACGAGGGGATCCCAAGAGACCCAGTACTTC.

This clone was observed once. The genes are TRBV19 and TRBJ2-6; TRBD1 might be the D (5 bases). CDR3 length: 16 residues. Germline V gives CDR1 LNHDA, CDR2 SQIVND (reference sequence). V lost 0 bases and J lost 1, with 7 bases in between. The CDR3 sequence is CASSIDSGSGANVLTF. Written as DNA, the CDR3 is TGTGCCAGTAGTATAGATTCAGGGTCTGGGGCCAACGTCCTGACTTTC.

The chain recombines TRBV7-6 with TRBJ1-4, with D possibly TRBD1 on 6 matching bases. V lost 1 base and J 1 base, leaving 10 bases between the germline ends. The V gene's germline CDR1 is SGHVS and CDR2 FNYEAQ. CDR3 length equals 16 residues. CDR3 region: CASSLDREGTNEKLFF. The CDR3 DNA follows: TGTGCCAGCAGCTTAGACAGGGAGGGAACTAATGAAAAACTGTTTTTT.

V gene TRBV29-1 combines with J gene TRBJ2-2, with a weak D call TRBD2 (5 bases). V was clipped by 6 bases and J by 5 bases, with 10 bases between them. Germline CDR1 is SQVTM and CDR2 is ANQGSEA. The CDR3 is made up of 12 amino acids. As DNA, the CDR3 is TGCAGCGTCATACGGGGTACCGGGGAGCTGTTTTTT. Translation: CSVIRGTGELFF.

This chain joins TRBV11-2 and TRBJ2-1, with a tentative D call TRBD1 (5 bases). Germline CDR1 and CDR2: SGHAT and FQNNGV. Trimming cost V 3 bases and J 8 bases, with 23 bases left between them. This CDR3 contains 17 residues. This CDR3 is CASSFFSVAGQGYEQFF. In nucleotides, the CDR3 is TGTGCCAGCAGCTTCTTCTCTGTCGCCGGCCAGGGCTATGAGCAGTTCTTC.

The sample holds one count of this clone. CDR3 region: CASSFGASPVGDGYTF. DNA of the CDR3: TGTGCCAGCAGCTTCGGGGCATCGCCTGTGGGAGATGGCTACACCTTC. The chain carries TRBV7-8 and TRBJ1-2; maybe TRBD1 (5 bases). Trimming shortened V by 3 bases and J by 6 bases, and 20 bases separated the two germline ends. Looked up from germline, CDR1 is SGHVS and CDR2 is FQNEAQ. This CDR3 is built from 16 residues.

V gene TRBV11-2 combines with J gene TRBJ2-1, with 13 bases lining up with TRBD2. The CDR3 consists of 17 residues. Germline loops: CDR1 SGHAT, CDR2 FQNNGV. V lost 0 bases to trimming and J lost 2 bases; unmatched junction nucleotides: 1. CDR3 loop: CASSLELAGGPYNEQFF. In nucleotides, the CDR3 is TGTGCCAGCAGCTTAGAACTAGCGGGAGGGCCCTACAATGAGCAGTTCTTC.

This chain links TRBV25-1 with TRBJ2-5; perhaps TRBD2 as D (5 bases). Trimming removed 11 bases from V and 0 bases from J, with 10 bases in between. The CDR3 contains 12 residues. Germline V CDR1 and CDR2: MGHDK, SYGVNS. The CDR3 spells CAPRGYQETQYF. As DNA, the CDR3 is TGTGCCCCCCGAGGGTACCAAGAGACCCAGTACTTC.

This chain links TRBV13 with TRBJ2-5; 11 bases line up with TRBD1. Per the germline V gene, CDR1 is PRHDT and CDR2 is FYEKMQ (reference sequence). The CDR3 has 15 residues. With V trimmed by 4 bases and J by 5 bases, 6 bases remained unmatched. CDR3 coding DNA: TGTGCCAGCAGCTCGCGGGACAGGGGGAAGGAGACCCAGTACTTC. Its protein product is CASSSRDRGKETQYF. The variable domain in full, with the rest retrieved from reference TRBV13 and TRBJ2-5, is AAGVIQSPRHLIKEKRETATLKCYPIPRHDTVYWYQQGPGQDPQFLISFYEKMQSDKGSIPDRFSAQQFSDYHSELNMSSLELGDSALYFCASSSRDRGKETQYFGPGTRLLVL.

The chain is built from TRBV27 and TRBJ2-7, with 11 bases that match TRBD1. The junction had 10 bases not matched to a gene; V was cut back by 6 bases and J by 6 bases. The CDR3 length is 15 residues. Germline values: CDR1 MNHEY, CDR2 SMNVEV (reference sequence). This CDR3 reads CASRSLDRGLGEQYF. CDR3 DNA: TGTGCCAGCAGGTCCCTGGACAGGGGGCTCGGCGAGCAGTACTTC.

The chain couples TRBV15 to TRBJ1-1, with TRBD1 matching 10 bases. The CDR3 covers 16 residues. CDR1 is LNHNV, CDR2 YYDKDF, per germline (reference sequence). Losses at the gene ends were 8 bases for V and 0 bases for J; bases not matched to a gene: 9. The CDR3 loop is CATDRGQSEMNTEAFF. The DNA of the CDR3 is TGTGCCACCGACAGGGGGCAATCCGAAATGAACACTGAAGCTTTCTTT.

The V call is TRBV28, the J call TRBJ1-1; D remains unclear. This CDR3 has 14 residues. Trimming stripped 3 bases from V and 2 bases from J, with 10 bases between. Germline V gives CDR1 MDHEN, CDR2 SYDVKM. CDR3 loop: CASSLIGSNTEAFF. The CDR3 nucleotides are TGTGCCAGCAGTTTGATCGGGAGTAACACTGAAGCTTTCTTT.

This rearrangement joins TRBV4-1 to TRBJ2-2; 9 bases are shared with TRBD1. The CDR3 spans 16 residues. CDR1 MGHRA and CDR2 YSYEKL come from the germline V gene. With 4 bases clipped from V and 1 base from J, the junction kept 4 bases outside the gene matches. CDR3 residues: CASSPQGAQNTGELFF. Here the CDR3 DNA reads TGCGCCAGCAGCCCACAGGGGGCTCAGAACACCGGGGAGCTGTTTTTT.

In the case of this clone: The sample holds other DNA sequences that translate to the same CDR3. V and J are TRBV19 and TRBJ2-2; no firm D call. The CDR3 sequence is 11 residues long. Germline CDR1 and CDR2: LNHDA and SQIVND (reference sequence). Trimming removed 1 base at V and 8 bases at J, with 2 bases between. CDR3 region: CASSIGGELFF. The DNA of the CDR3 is TGTGCCAGTAGTATAGGGGGGGAGCTGTTTTTT.

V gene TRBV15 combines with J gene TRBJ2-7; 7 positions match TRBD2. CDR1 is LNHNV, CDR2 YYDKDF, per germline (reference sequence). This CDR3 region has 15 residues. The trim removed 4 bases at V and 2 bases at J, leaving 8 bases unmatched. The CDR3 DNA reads TGTGCCACCAGCACGAGCGGGACCTTTACCTACGAGCAGTACTTC. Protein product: CATSTSGTFTYEQYF.

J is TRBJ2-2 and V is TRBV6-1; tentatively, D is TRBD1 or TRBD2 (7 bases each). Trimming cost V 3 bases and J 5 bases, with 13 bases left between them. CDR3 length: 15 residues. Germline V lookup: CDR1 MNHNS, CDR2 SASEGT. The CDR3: CASSDYQGGTGELFF. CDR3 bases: TGTGCCAGCAGTGATTACCAGGGGGGGACCGGGGAGCTGTTTTTT.

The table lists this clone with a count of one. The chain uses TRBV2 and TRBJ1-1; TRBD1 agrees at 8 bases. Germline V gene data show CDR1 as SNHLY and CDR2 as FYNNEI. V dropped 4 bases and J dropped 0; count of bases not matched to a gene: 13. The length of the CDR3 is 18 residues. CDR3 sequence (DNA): TGTGCCAGCAGTGCCAACCCGGGACAGGCGCTTATGAACACTGAAGCTTTCTTT. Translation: CASSANPGQALMNTEAFF.

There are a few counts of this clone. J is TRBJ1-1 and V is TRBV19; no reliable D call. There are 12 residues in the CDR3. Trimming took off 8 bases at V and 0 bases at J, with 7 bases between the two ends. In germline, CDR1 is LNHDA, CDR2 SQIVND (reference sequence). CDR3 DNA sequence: TGTGCCAGTTTAGGGATGAACACTGAAGCTTTCTTT. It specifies CASLGMNTEAFF.

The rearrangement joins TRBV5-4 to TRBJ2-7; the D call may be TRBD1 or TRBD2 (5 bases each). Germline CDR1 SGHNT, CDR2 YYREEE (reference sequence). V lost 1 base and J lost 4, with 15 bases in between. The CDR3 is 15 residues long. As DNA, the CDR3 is TGTGCCAGCAGCTTGTTCGGGGCCGAGGGGTACGAGCAGTACTTC. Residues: CASSLFGAEGYEQYF.

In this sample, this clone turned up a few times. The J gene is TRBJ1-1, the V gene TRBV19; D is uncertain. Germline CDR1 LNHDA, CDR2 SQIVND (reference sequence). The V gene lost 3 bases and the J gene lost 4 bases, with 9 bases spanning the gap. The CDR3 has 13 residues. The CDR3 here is CASSITVGTEAFF. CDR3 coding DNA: TGTGCCAGTAGTATCACAGTGGGCACTGAAGCTTTCTTT.

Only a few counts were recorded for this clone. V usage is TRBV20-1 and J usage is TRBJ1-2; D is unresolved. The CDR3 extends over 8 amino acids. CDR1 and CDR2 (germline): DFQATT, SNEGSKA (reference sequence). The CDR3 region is CTPAGYTF. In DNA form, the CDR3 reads TGCACCCCCGCAGGCTACACCTTC.

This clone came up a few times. The CDR3 protein is CASSSEPGGAQYF. CDR3 sequence (DNA): TGTGCCAGCAGCTCGGAGCCCGGGGGGGCCCAGTACTTC. The chain couples TRBV5-4 to TRBJ2-5; 8 nucleotides line up with TRBD2. There are 13 residues in the CDR3. Trimming took 3 bases from V and 9 from J; bases not matched to a gene: 7. Germline V CDR1 and CDR2: SGHNT, YYREEE (reference sequence).